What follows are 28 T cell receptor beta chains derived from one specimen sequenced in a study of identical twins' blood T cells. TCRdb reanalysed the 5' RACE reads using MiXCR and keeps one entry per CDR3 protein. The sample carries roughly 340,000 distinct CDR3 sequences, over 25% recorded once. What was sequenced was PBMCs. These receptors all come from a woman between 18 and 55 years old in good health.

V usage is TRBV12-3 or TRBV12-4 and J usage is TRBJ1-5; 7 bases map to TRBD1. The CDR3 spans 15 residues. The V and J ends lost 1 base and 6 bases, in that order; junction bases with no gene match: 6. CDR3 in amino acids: CASSLGQGGSQPQHF. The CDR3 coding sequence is TGTGCCAGCAGTTTAGGACAGGGAGGAAGTCAGCCCCAGCATTTT.

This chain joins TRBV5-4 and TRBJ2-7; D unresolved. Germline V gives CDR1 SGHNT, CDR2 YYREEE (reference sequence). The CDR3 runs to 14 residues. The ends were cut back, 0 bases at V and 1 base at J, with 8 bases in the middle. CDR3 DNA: TGTGCCAGCAGCTTGGGCGACCGATCCTACGAGCAGTACTTC. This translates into CASSLGDRSYEQYF. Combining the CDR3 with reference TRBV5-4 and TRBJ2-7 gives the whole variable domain ETGVTQSPTHLIKTRGQQVTLRCSSQSGHNTVSWYQQALGQGPQFIFQYYREEENGRGNFPPRFSGLQFPNYSSELNVNALELDDSALYLCASSLGDRSYEQYFGPGTRLTVT.

As DNA, the CDR3 is TGCGCCAGCAGCTACGACGGGGCCTACGAGCAGTACTTC. Translated, it gives CASSYDGAYEQYF. The chain couples TRBV5-1 to TRBJ2-7; possible D gene TRBD2, 5 bases. This CDR3 has 13 residues. Trimming stripped 3 bases from V and 2 bases from J, with 9 bases between. Germline V lookup: CDR1 SGHRS, CDR2 YFSETQ.

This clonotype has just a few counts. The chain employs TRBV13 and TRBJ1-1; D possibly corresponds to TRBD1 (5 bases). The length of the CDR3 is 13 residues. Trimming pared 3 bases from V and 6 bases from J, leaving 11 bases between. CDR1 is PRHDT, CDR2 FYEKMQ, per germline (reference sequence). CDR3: CASSFAGRAEAFF. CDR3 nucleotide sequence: TGTGCCAGCAGCTTTGCAGGGCGTGCTGAAGCTTTCTTT.

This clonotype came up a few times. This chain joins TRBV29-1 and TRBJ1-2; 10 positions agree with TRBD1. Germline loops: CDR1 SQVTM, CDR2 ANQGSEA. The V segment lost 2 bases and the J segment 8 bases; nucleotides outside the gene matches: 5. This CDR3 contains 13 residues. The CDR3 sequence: CSVELDRGGGYTF. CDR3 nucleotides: TGCAGCGTTGAATTGGACAGGGGGGGAGGCTACACCTTC.

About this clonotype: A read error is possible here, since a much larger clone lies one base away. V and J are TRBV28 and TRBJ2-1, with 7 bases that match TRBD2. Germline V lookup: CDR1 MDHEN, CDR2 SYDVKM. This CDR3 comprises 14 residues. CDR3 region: CASGSSGHYNEQSF. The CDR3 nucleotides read TGTGCCAGCGGATCTAGCGGACACTACAATGAGCAGTCCTTC.

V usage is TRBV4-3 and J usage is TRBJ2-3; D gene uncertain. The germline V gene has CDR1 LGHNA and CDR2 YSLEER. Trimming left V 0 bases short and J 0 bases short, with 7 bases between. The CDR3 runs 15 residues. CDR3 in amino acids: CASSQEPGSTDTQYF. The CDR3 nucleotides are TGCGCCAGCAGCCAAGAACCAGGTAGCACAGATACGCAGTATTTT.

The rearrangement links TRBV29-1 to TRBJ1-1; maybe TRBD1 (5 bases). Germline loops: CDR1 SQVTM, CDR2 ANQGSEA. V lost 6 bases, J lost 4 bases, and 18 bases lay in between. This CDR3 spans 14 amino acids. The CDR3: CSVLGGDGVTEAFF. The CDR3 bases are TGCAGCGTCCTGGGAGGGGACGGCGTCACTGAAGCTTTCTTT.

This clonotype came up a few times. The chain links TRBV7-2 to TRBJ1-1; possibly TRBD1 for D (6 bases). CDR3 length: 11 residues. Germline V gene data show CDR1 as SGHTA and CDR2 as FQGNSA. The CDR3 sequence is CGRGMNTEAFF. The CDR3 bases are TGTGGGAGGGGGATGAACACTGAAGCTTTCTTT. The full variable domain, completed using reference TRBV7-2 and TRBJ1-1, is GAGVSQSPSNKVTEKGKDVELRCDPISGHTALYWYRQSLGQGLEFLIYFQGNSAPDKSGLPSDRFSAERTGGSVSTLTIQRTQQEDSAVYLCGRGMNTEAFFGQGTRLTVV.

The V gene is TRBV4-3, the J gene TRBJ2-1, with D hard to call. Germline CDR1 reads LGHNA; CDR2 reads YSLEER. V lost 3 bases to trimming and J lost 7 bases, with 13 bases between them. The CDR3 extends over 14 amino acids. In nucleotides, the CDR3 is TGCGCCAGCAGCCAGGCCCGCTTATCAAATGAGCAGTTCTTC. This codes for CASSQARLSNEQFF.

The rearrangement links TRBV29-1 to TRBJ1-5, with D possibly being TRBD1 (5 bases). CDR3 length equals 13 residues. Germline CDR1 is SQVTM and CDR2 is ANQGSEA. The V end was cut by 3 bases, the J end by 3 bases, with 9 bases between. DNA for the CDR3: TGCAGCGTTGAGTCAGGGTTCAATCAGCCCCAGCATTTT. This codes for CSVESGFNQPQHF.

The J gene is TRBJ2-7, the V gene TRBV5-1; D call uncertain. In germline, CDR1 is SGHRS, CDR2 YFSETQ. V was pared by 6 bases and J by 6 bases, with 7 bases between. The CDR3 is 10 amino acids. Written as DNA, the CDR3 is TGCGCCAGCACGGCAGTCGAGCAGTACTTC. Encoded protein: CASTAVEQYF.

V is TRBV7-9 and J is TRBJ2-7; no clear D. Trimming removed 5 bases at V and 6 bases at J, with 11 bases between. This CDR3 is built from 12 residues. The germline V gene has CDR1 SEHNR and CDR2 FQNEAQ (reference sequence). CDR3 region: CASSPLESEQYF. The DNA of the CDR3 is TGTGCCAGCAGCCCGTTAGAGTCCGAGCAGTACTTC.

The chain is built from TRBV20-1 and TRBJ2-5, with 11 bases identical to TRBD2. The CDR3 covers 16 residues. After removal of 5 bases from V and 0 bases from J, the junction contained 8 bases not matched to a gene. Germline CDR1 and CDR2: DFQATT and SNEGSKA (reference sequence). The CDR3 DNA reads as TGCAGTGCTCCCCCTAGCGGGGGGAATAACCAAGAGACCCAGTACTTC. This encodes CSAPPSGGNNQETQYF.

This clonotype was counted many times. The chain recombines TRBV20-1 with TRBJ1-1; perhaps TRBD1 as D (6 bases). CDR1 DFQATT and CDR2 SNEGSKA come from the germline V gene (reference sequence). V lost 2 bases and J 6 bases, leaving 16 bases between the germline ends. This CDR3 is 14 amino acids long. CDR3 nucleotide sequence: TGCAGTGCTAGATTGGGGCCGAACAGGGCTGAAGCTTTCTTT. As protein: CSARLGPNRAEAFF.

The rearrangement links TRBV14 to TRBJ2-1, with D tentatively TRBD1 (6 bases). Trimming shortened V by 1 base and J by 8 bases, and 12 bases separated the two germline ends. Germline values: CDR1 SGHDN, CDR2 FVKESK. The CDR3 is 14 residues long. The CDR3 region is CASSQGYRVDEQFF. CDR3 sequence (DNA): TGTGCCAGCAGCCAAGGCTACAGGGTAGATGAGCAGTTCTTC.

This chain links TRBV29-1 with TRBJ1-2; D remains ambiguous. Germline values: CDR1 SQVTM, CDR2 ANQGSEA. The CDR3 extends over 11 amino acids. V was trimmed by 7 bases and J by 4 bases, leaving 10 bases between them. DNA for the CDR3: TGCAGCGACCGAGACGCCTATGGCTACACCTTC. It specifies CSDRDAYGYTF. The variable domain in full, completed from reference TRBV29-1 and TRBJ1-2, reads SAVISQKPSRDICQRGTSLTIQCQVDSQVTMMFWYRQQPGQSLTLIATANQGSEATYESGFVIDKFPISRPNLTFSTLTVSNMSPEDSSIYLCSDRDAYGYTFGSGTRLTVV.

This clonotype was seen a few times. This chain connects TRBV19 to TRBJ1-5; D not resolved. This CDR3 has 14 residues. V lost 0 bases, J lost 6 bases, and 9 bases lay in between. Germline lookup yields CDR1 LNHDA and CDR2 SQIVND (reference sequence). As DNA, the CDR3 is TGTGCCAGTAGTATAGAAAAGGGTCCTCAGCCCCAGCATTTT. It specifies CASSIEKGPQPQHF.

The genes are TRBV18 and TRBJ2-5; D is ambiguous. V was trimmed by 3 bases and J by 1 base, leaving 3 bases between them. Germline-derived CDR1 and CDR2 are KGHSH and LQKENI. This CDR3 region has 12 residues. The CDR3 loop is CASSPSQETQYF. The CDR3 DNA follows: TGTGCCAGCTCACCCTCCCAAGAGACCCAGTACTTC.

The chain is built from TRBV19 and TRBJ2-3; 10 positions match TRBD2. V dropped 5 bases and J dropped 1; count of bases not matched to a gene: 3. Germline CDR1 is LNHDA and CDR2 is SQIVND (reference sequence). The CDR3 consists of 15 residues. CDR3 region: CASSVLAGGTDTQYF. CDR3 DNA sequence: TGTGCCAGTAGTGTTCTAGCGGGAGGCACAGATACGCAGTATTTT. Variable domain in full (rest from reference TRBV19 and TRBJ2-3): DGGITQSPKYLFRKEGQNVTLSCEQNLNHDAMYWYRQDPGQGLRLIYYSQIVNDFQKGDIAEGYSVSREKKESFPLTVTSAQKNPTAFYLCASSVLAGGTDTQYFGPGTRLTVL.

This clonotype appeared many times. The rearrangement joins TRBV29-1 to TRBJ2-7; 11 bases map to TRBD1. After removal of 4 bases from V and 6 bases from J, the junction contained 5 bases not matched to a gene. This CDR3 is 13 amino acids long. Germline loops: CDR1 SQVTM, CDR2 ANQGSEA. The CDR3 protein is CSVAGQGALEQYF. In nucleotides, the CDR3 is TGCAGCGTTGCTGGACAGGGGGCTCTCGAGCAGTACTTC.

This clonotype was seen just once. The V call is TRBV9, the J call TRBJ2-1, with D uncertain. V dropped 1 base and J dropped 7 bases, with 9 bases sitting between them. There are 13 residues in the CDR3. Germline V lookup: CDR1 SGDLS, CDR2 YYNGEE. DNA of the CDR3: TGTGCCAGCAGCGTACACGGAAGTAATGAGCAGTTCTTC. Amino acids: CASSVHGSNEQFF.

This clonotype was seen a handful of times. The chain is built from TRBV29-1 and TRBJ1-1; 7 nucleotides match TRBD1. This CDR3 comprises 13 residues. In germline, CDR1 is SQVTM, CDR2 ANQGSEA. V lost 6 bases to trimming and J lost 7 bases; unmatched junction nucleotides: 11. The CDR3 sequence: CSVSRPTGLEAFF. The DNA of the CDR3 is TGCAGCGTCTCTCGCCCGACAGGGCTTGAAGCTTTCTTT.

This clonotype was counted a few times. The DNA of the CDR3 is TGCAGCGTTGCACGCGGGGACGGCAAAAACATTCAGTACTTC. Its translation: CSVARGDGKNIQYF. V usage is TRBV29-1 and J usage is TRBJ2-4; tentative D call: TRBD2 (6 bases). The CDR3 length is 14 residues. Germline CDR1 and CDR2: SQVTM and ANQGSEA. The V and J ends lost 4 bases and 3 bases respectively, with 13 bases between them.

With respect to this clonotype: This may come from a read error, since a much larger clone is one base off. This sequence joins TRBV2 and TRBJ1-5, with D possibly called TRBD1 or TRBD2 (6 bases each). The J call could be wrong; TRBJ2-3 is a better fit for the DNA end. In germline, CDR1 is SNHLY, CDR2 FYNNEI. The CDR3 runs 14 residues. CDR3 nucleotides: TGTGCCAGCGGTTCGATCGGGGGCAATCAGCCCCAGTATTTT. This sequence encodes CASGSIGGNQPQYF.

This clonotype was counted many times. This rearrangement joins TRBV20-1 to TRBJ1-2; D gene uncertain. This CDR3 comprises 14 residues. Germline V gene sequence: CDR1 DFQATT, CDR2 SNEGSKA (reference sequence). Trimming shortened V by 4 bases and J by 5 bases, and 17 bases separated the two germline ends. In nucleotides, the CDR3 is TGCAGTGCTAACGGGTTCGAGATCAGTTATGGCTACACCTTC. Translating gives CSANGFEISYGYTF.

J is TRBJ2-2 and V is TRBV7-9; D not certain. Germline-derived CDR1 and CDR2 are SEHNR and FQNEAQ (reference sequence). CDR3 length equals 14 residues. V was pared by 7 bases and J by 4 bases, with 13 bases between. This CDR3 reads CASIGRPITGELFF. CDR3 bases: TGTGCCAGCATAGGCCGACCAATCACCGGGGAGCTGTTTTTT.

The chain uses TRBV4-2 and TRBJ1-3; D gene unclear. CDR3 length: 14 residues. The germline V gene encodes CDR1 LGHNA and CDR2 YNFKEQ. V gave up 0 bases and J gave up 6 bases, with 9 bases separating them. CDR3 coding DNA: TGTGCCAGCAGCCAAGATAGGATACCAAACACCATATATTTT. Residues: CASSQDRIPNTIYF.